These 5 T cell receptor beta chains originate from one sample sequenced in a study of T cell responses to AZD1222 COVID-19 vaccine. Repertoires were generated with immunoSEQ multiplex PCR, while TCRdb's copy carries only in-frame clones and drops some. This table has about 110,000 clones, about nine tenths appearing once. The input for sequencing was peripheral blood, taken 28 days after the second AZD1222 dose. Every receptor here comes from an adult who received the AZD1222 COVID-19 vaccine.

V gene TRBV11-1 combines with J gene TRBJ1-2; TRBD1 agrees at 10 bases. Germline CDR1 SGHAT, CDR2 FQDESV (reference sequence). V dropped 5 bases and J dropped 2; count of bases not matched to a gene: 2. The CDR3 consists of 14 residues. The CDR3 spells CASSAGQGNYGYTF. Here the CDR3 DNA reads TGTGCCAGCAGCGCGGGACAGGGGAACTATGGCTACACCTTC. Combining the CDR3 with reference TRBV11-1 and TRBJ1-2 gives the whole variable domain EAEVAQSPRYKITEKSQAVAFWCDPISGHATLYWYRQILGQGPELLVQFQDESVVDDSQLPKDRFSAERLKGVDSTLKIQPAELGDSAMYLCASSAGQGNYGYTFGSGTRLTVV.

J is TRBJ2-2 and V is TRBV10-3; TRBD2 might be the D (6 bases). Trimming removed 4 bases from V and 1 base from J, with 19 bases in between. This CDR3 spans 18 amino acids. Germline assignment: CDR1 ENHRY and CDR2 SYGVKD. CDR3: CAISGAGQVGKNTGELFF. The DNA for the CDR3 is TGTGCCATCAGTGGGGCGGGGCAGGTGGGGAAGAACACCGGGGAGCTGTTTTTT.

This clone was picked up one time. The chain is built from TRBV19 and TRBJ2-2, with TRBD2 matching 13 bases. J was trimmed by 2 bases and V by 6 bases; bases with no gene match: 6. The CDR3 runs 17 residues. Germline V lookup: CDR1 LNHDA, CDR2 SQIVND (reference sequence). The CDR3: CASRPGLAGSNTGELFF. CDR3 DNA sequence: TGTGCCAGTAGACCGGGACTAGCGGGAAGCAACACCGGGGAGCTGTTTTTT. Supplemented by reference TRBV19 and TRBJ2-2, the full variable domain reads DGGITQSPKYLFRKEGQNVTLSCEQNLNHDAMYWYRQDPGQGLRLIYYSQIVNDFQKGDIAEGYSVSREKKESFPLTVTSAQKNPTAFYLCASRPGLAGSNTGELFFGEGSRLTVL.

J is TRBJ1-5 and V is TRBV7-2, with TRBD1 as a possible D gene (6 bases). V dropped 5 bases and J dropped 6 bases, with 14 bases sitting between them. The germline gives CDR1 SGHTA, CDR2 FQGNSA. This CDR3 region has 14 residues. The CDR3 loop is CASSPRGTGQPQHF. In nucleotides, the CDR3 is TGTGCCAGCAGCCCCAGGGGAACGGGTCAGCCCCAGCATTTT.

This clone came up a few times. The chain uses TRBV7-2 and TRBJ1-1, with TRBD1 matching 8 bases. Germline CDR1 and CDR2: SGHTA and FQGNSA. The length of the CDR3 is 14 residues. Germline trimming cut 2 bases from V and 9 bases from J; bases unmatched to any gene: 8. The CDR3: CASSLSGQGLKAFF. CDR3 sequence (DNA): TGTGCCAGCAGCTTATCTGGACAGGGTCTAAAAGCTTTCTTT.